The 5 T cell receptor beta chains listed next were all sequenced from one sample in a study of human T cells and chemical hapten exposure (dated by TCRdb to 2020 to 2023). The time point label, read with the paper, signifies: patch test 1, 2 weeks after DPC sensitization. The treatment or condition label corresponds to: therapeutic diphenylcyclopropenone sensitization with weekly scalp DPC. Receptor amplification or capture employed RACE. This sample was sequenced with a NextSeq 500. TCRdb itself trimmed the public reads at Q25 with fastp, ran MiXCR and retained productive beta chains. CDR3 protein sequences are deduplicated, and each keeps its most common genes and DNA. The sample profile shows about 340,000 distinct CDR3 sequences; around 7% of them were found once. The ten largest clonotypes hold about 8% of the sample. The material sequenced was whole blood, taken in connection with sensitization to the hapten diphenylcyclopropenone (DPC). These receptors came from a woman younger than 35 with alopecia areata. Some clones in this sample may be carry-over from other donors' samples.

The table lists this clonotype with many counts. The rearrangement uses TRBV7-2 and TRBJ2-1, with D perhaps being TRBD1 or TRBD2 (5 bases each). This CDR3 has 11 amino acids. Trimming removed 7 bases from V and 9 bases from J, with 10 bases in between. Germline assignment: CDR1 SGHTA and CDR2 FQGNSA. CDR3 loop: CASNLGTEQFF. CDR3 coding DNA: TGTGCCAGCAACCTGGGGACTGAGCAGTTCTTC.

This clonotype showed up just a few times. This CDR3 is CAISSTGQGITEAFF. In nucleotides, the CDR3 is TGTGCCATCAGCTCTACCGGACAGGGGATCACTGAAGCTTTCTTT. J is TRBJ1-1 and V is TRBV10-3; 9 bases line up with TRBD1. Trimming cost V 6 bases and J 4 bases; bases outside gene matches: 9. The CDR3 contains 15 residues. The V gene's germline CDR1 is ENHRY and CDR2 SYGVKD.

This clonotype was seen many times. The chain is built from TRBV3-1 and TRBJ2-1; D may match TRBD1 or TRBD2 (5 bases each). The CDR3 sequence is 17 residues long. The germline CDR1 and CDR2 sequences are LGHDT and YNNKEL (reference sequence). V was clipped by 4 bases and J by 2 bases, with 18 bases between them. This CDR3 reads CASSPLNGASAYNEQFF. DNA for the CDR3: TGTGCCAGCAGCCCCCTCAACGGGGCCTCAGCCTACAATGAGCAGTTCTTC.

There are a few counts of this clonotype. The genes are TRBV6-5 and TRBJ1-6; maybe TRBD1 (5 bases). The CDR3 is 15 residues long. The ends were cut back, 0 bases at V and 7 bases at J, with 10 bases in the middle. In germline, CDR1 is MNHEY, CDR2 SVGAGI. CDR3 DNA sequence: TGTGCCAGCAGTTACTCACCGGGGGGGAATTCACCCCTCCACTTT. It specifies CASSYSPGGNSPLHF.

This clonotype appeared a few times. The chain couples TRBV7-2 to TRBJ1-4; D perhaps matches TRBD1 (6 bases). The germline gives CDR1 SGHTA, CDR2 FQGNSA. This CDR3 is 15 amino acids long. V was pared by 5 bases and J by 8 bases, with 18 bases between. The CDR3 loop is CASSPQYGGEEKLFF. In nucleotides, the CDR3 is TGTGCCAGCAGCCCCCAGTACGGGGGCGAAGAAAAACTGTTTTTT. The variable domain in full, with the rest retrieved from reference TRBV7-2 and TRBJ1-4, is GAGVSQSPSNKVTEKGKDVELRCDPISGHTALYWYRQSLGQGLEFLIYFQGNSAPDKSGLPSDRFSAERTGGSVSTLTIQRTQQEDSAVYLCASSPQYGGEEKLFFGSGTQLSVL.